The 8 T cell receptor beta chains below come from one sample, sequenced in a study of T cells in Graves' hyperthyroidism and ophthalmopathy. Authors of the study amplified TCR beta CDR3 regions from RNA transcripts. HTBI primers were used for first-round RT-PCR of the TCR CDR3. From the multiplex PCR reads, TCRdb called clonotypes with MiXCR, one entry per CDR3 protein. The sample shows hundreds of thousands of distinct CDR3 sequences, 14% of them seen only once. Sequenced material: blood. The receptors were sampled from a woman aged 18-35 years with Graves' hyperthyroidism.

Note on this clonotype: This may stem from a read error, because a much larger clone lies one nucleotide away. This is likely a read error, given that the CDR3 carries no conserved phenylalanine or tryptophan at its end. This chain links TRBV18 with TRBJ2-7; 9 bases are shared with TRBD2. V lost 1 base and J lost 3; bases outside the gene matches: 4. The CDR3 runs 15 residues. CDR1 and CDR2 from the germline V gene are KGHSH and LQKENI. In DNA, the CDR3 is TGTGCCAGCTCACCACGGGCTAGCGGGAACTACGAGCAGTACCTC. Residues: CASSPRASGNYEQYL.

There are many counts of this clonotype. The chain is built from TRBV7-8 and TRBJ1-4; D call uncertain. This CDR3 has 13 amino acids. Trimming cost V 1 base and J 11 bases, with 11 bases left between them. From germline, CDR1 is SGHVS and CDR2 FQNEAQ. CDR3 nucleotide sequence: TGTGCCAGCAGCTTAGGAAGGACGCAGAAACTGTTTTTT. Protein product: CASSLGRTQKLFF. The full variable domain, in which reference TRBV7-8 and TRBJ1-4 provide the parts outside the CDR3, is GAGVSQSPRYKVAKRGQDVALRCDPISGHVSLFWYQQALGQGPEFLTYFQNEAQLDKSGLPSDRFFAERPEGSVSTLKIQRTQQEDSAVYLCASSLGRTQKLFFGSGTQLSVL.

Many counts were recorded for this clonotype. The V gene is TRBV30, the J gene TRBJ1-5, with D uncertain. Germline loops: CDR1 GTSNPN, CDR2 SVGIG (reference sequence). CDR3 size: 12 residues. Between the trimmed V and J ends, which lost 4 bases and 2 bases, there was a span of 6 bases. CDR3 region: CAWNGGNQPQHF. As DNA, the CDR3 is TGTGCCTGGAATGGGGGCAATCAGCCCCAGCATTTT. Combining the CDR3 with reference TRBV30 and TRBJ1-5 gives the whole variable domain SQTIHQWPATLVQPVGSPLSLECTVEGTSNPNLYWYRQAAGRGLQLLFYSVGIGQISSEVPQNLSASRPQDRQFILSSKKLLLSDSGFYLCAWNGGNQPQHFGDGTRLSIL.

At least ten counts were recorded for this clonotype. V and J are TRBV28 and TRBJ2-5; the match to TRBD2 covers 14 bases. Germline CDR1 MDHEN, CDR2 SYDVKM. CDR3 length: 14 residues. V lost 7 bases and J lost 5; bases outside the gene matches: 3. CDR3 loop: CASKGLAGAETQYF. The CDR3 region has the DNA TGTGCCAGCAAGGGACTAGCGGGAGCTGAGACCCAGTACTTC.

This clonotype was recorded many times. The V gene is TRBV28, the J gene TRBJ1-1; no clear D. Germline V lookup: CDR1 MDHEN, CDR2 SYDVKM. This CDR3 region has 12 residues. Trimming removed 1 base at V and 4 bases at J, with 4 bases between. The CDR3 nucleotides are TGTGCCAGCAGTTTATCGGGCACTGAAGCTTTCTTT. Encoded protein: CASSLSGTEAFF.

This clonotype appeared many times. This chain uses TRBV6-6 with TRBJ2-5, with D unclear. The V end lost 3 bases, the J end lost 4 bases, and 6 bases lay between the germline ends. CDR1 is MNHNY, CDR2 SVGAGI, per germline (reference sequence). The CDR3 has 12 amino acids. CDR3 DNA sequence: TGTGCCAGCAGTTATAACCGAGAGACCCAGTACTTC. As protein: CASSYNRETQYF.

This clonotype was counted many times. CDR3 DNA: TGTGCCAGCAGCTCCCGACCTGCGCGGGGGGGTAGCACAGATACGCAGTATTTT. Protein: CASSSRPARGGSTDTQYF. The genes are TRBV7-2 and TRBJ2-3, with 9 nucleotides matching TRBD2. Trimming took 4 bases from V and 0 from J; bases not matched to a gene: 11. The CDR3 covers 18 residues. CDR1 is SGHTA and CDR2 is FQGNSA in the germline V gene.

This clonotype was seen ten or more times. The chain employs TRBV7-3 and TRBJ2-7; D uncertain. Germline-derived CDR1 and CDR2 are SGHTA and FQGTGA. This CDR3 region has 11 residues. V was cut by 6 bases and J by 5 bases, with 8 bases left in between. The CDR3 reads CASRLLHEQYF. The DNA of the CDR3 is TGTGCCAGCAGGTTACTCCACGAGCAGTACTTC. Using reference TRBV7-3 and TRBJ2-7 for the parts outside the CDR3, the full variable domain is GAGVSQTPSNKVTEKGKYVELRCDPISGHTALYWYRQSLGQGPEFLIYFQGTGAADDSGLPNDRFFAVRPEGSVSTLKIQRTERGDSAVYLCASRLLHEQYFGPGTRLTVT.